This is a list of T cell receptor beta chains from one sample in a study of identical twins. TCRdb re-called the 5' RACE reads with MiXCR, one entry per CDR3 protein. The sample lists a few hundred thousand distinct CDR3 sequences; under 8.5% were seen once. These data also formed part of another study, on T cells expressing NK-cell markers.

The specimen was CD8+ T cells sorted from blood. The origin of the receptors is a woman between 18 and 29 years old in good health. The CDR3 runs from the conserved cysteine through the conserved F or W. The D gene is left open where the match is weak. Clone size is not always given. Where it is, it says once, few, many or a class for expanded clones.

J | D | V | size | DNA | CDR3
TRBJ2-1 | TRBD2 | TRBV12-3/TRBV12-4 | few | TGTGCCAGTCGGCTAGCGGGGGGGCTATCTGAGCAGTTCTTC | CASRLAGGLSEQFF
TRBJ2-1 | TRBD2 | TRBV30 | many | TGTGCCTGGAGTGAGCCTAGCGGGAACCATGAGCAGTTCTTC | CAWSEPSGNHEQFF
TRBJ1-1 | - | TRBV12-3/TRBV12-4 | many | TGTGCCAGCCTTAGGGGTAACACTGAAGCTTTCTTT | CASLRGNTEAFF
TRBJ2-7 | - | TRBV30 | few | TGTGCCTGGAGTGTTGCCTACGAGCAGTACTTC | CAWSVAYEQYF
TRBJ2-7 | - | TRBV9 | many | TGTGCCAGCAGCGTAGCTGATGTCTACGAGCAGTACTTC | CASSVADVYEQYF
TRBJ2-3 | TRBD2 | TRBV6-4 | few | TGTGCCAGCAGTGAATACGGGAGGCCCGGCACAGATACGCAGTATTTT | CASSEYGRPGTDTQYF
TRBJ1-1 | - | TRBV13 | - | TGTGCCAGCAGCTTAGGGGCAGAGCCTGAAGCTTTCTTT | CASSLGAEPEAFF
TRBJ1-1 | - | TRBV9 | few | TGTGCCAGCAGCGTACGATCTTGGGGTCGCGACACTGAAGCTTTCTTT | CASSVRSWGRDTEAFF
TRBJ2-4 | - | TRBV11-2 | - | - | CASTNFGEGGGKNIQYF
TRBJ2-1 | - | TRBV9 | few | TGTGCCAGCAGCCCCGGAGGAGGGGGGGCCTACAATGAGCAGTTCTTC | CASSPGGGGAYNEQFF
TRBJ2-3 | - | TRBV14 | few | TGTGCCAGCAGCCAAGAAGTGGCGTTTGGAGAGTGGTATTTT | CASSQEVAFGEWYF
TRBJ2-1 | - | TRBV6-2/TRBV6-3 | few | TGTGCCAGCAGTTACCCGGATGAGCAGTTCTTC | CASSYPDEQFF
TRBJ1-1 | - | TRBV4-2 | many | TGTGCCAGCAGCCAACACCCGGACCGGGGAGCTTTCTTT | CASSQHPDRGAFF
TRBJ2-2 | - | TRBV30 | many | TGTGCCTGGGTTAGGATCACCGGGGAGCTGTTTTTT | CAWVRITGELFF
TRBJ1-1 | - | TRBV7-9 | - | TGTGCCAGCAGCCCTTCAGTGAACACTGAAGCTTTCTTT | CASSPSVNTEAFF
TRBJ2-1 | - | TRBV10-2 | - | TGCGCCAGCAGTGAACTCTCGCACCCCTACAATGAGCAGTTCTTC | CASSELSHPYNEQFF
TRBJ2-7 | TRBD1 | TRBV10-3 | few | TGTGCCATCAGGACCCGGGACAGGCCCTACGAGCAGTACTTC | CAIRTRDRPYEQYF
TRBJ2-7 | - | TRBV6-1 | few | TGTGCCAGCAGCCCTTCCGCGAGCTCCTACGAGCAGTACTTC | CASSPSASSYEQYF
TRBJ2-7 | - | TRBV28 | - | TGTGCCAGCAGTTTATTGGGCCAGGAGGACGAGCAGTACTTC | CASSLLGQEDEQYF
TRBJ1-1 | - | TRBV10-3 | many | TGTGCCATCATGGGGGAGAACACTGAAGCTTTCTTT | CAIMGENTEAFF
TRBJ2-1 | - | TRBV27 | - | TGTGCCAGCAGTTCGGCCCCCTTATTTGGTGAGCAGTTCTTC | CASSSAPLFGEQFF
TRBJ2-1 | TRBD2 | TRBV29-1 | many | TGCAGCGTTGAGGGGGGGGAACTAGCGGGGGCCCCTAATGAGCAGTTCTTC | CSVEGGELAGAPNEQFF
TRBJ2-1 | TRBD2 | TRBV6-5 | many | TGTGCCAGCAGTCCCGGGGGGGGAGAGCAGTTCTTC | CASSPGGGEQFF
TRBJ1-1 | TRBD1 | TRBV14 | many | TGTGCCAGCAGCCAAGTGGGGGACAGGGTCACTGAAGCTTTCTTT | CASSQVGDRVTEAFF
TRBJ2-5 | TRBD1 | TRBV7-9 | few | TGTGCCAGCAGCGGAAAGGGGGCAGGGGAGACCCAGTACTTC | CASSGKGAGETQYF
TRBJ2-3 | - | TRBV7-9 | - | TGTGCCAGCAGCCCCCGCGAGTCGTGGAATACGCAGTATTTT | CASSPRESWNTQYF
TRBJ2-1 | - | TRBV12-3/TRBV12-4 | many | TGTGCCAGCAGGGGATTAAGCGATGAGCAGTTCTTC | CASRGLSDEQFF
TRBJ2-6 | - | TRBV4-1 | - | TGCGCCAGCAGCCAGGTAGACAGGAAGCCGAGTCTTGCCCTGACTTTC | CASSQVDRKPSLALTF
TRBJ2-7 | TRBD1 | TRBV30 | many | TGTGCCTCCGCAGGGGGCTCCTACGAGCAGTACTTC | CASAGGSYEQYF
TRBJ2-2 | - | TRBV10-3 | few | TGTGCCATCAGTGAGTCGTACAAAACACGGGCCGGGGAGCTGTTTTTT | CAISESYKTRAGELFF
TRBJ1-1 | - | TRBV10-3 | few | TGTGCCATCAGTGAGTCTGAGAGTGGGGGAACTGAAGCTTTCTTT | CAISESESGGTEAFF
TRBJ2-4 | - | TRBV14 | - | TGTGCCAGCAGCCACGACGGGGCCGGATCTAACATTCAGTACTTC | CASSHDGAGSNIQYF
TRBJ2-5 | TRBD2 | TRBV5-1 | many | TGCGCCAGCAGCTCCACTAGCGGGAGTGGTTCTGAGACCCAGTACTTC | CASSSTSGSGSETQYF
TRBJ1-2 | - | TRBV9 | - | TGTGCCAGCAGCGTCACAGGGCAGCGCTACACCTTC | CASSVTGQRYTF
TRBJ2-3 | - | TRBV9 | - | TGTGCCAGCAGCTCCCCGGGTGCAGGAGATACGCAGTATTTT | CASSSPGAGDTQYF
TRBJ1-5 | - | TRBV27 | - | TGTGCCAGCAGTTTATCGGGAGTTAGGGGGGTTCGCAGCAATCAGCCCCAGCATTTT | CASSLSGVRGVRSNQPQHF
TRBJ2-1 | - | TRBV3-1 | few | TGTGCCAGCAGCCACTACCGGACCCTGTGGGAGCAGTTCTTC | CASSHYRTLWEQFF
TRBJ2-1 | - | TRBV6-2/TRBV6-3 | - | TGTGCCAGCTTAAACTTTTCGAGGGAGCAGTTCTTC | CASLNFSREQFF
TRBJ2-1 | - | TRBV15 | many | TGTGCCACCCGGGACCCCGGTGTTGAGCAGTTCTTC | CATRDPGVEQFF
TRBJ1-1 | - | TRBV12-3/TRBV12-4 | many | TGTGCCAGCGGATTTAAAGCTGAAGCTTTCTTT | CASGFKAEAFF
TRBJ2-5 | - | TRBV21-1 | few | TGTGCCAGCACGCCCCTCCAAGGAGAGACCCAGTACTTC | CASTPLQGETQYF
TRBJ1-1 | - | TRBV20-1 | many | TGCAGTGCTAGATCTTCCCAGGGGCCTGAAGCTTTCTTT | CSARSSQGPEAFF
TRBJ2-7 | - | TRBV7-9 | few | TGTGCCAGCAGCTTGGGTCTAGGAGTTAGGGGTGAGCAGTACTTC | CASSLGLGVRGEQYF
TRBJ2-1 | TRBD2 | TRBV9 | few | TGTGCCAGCAGCGTAGGGTCTAGCGGGAGTGGGGATGAGCAGTTCTTC | CASSVGSSGSGDEQFF
TRBJ1-6 | TRBD1 | TRBV7-9 | - | TGTGCCAGCAGCGCTTGGGACAGCTATAATTCACCCCTCCACTTT | CASSAWDSYNSPLHF
TRBJ1-2 | - | TRBV7-9 | many | TGTGCCAGCAGCTGGGGCGCGGGGTATGGCTACACCTTC | CASSWGAGYGYTF
TRBJ2-1 | TRBD2 | TRBV9 | - | TGTGCCAGCAGCGAGGCGGGGGTGGGCTACAATGAGCAGTTCTTC | CASSEAGVGYNEQFF
TRBJ2-5 | TRBD1 | TRBV12-3/TRBV12-4 | many | TGTGCCAGCAGTACATCCGGGACAGGGGGAGGAGAGACCCAGTACTTC | CASSTSGTGGGETQYF
TRBJ2-1 | - | TRBV6-6 | few | TGTGCCAGCATTCAGATGGGCAAGCAGTTCTTC | CASIQMGKQFF
TRBJ1-1 | - | TRBV2 | many | TGTGCCAGCAGTGGGGGAATATCTGAAGCTTTCTTT | CASSGGISEAFF
TRBJ2-1 | TRBD2 | TRBV5-1 | - | TGCGCCAGCAGCTCCGAGCGGGGGACCTACAATGAGCAGTTCTTC | CASSSERGTYNEQFF
TRBJ2-7 | - | TRBV2 | - | TGTGCCAGCAGTGTGGCAGGTAACCCCTACGAGCAGTACTTC | CASSVAGNPYEQYF
TRBJ1-1 | - | TRBV6-5 | - | TGTGCCAGCAACTTGGGGACTGAAGCTTTCTTT | CASNLGTEAFF
TRBJ2-7 | - | TRBV4-1 | few | TGCGCCAGCAGCCTCGGGGACCCCGAACGCTGGGAGCAGTACTTC | CASSLGDPERWEQYF
TRBJ1-1 | - | TRBV7-9 | many | TGTGCCAGCAGCCCCTGGGTGGTTGAAGCTTTCTTT | CASSPWVVEAFF
TRBJ2-1 | TRBD2 | TRBV6-2/TRBV6-3 | - | TGTGCCAGCAGGGTAGGGACTAGCGGGATTAGTTATGAGCAGTTCTTC | CASRVGTSGISYEQFF
TRBJ1-3 | - | TRBV12-3/TRBV12-4 | many | TGTGCCAGCAGTTTAGTTCGAGGAAACACCATATATTTT | CASSLVRGNTIYF
TRBJ2-1 | TRBD2 | TRBV5-1 | few | TGCGCCAGCAGCTTGGAAGCCGCGGGAGCCGGGGGGGGTGAGCAGTTCTTC | CASSLEAAGAGGGEQFF
TRBJ2-7 | - | TRBV5-3 | many | TGTGCCAGAAGCTTGACCAGGAAAGGGAGTATCTACGAGCAGTACTTC | CARSLTRKGSIYEQYF
TRBJ2-1 | - | TRBV11-2 | many | TGTGCCAGCAGCTTCGGGGGTTTCCACAATGAGCAGTTCTTC | CASSFGGFHNEQFF